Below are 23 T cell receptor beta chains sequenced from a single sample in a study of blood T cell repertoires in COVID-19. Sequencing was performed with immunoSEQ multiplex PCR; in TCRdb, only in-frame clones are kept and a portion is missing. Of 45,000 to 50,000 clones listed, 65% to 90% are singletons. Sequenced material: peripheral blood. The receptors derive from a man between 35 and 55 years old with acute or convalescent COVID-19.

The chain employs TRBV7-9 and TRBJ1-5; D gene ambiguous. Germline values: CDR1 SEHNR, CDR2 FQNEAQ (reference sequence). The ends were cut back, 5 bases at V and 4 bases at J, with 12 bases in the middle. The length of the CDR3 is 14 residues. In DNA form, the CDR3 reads TGTGCCAGCAGCAAAAGAGGGAGGAATCAGCCCCAGCATTTT. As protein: CASSKRGRNQPQHF.

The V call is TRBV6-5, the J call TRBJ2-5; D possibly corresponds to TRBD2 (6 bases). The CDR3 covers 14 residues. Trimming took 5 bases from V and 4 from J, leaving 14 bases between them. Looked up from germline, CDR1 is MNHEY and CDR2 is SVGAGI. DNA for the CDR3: TGTGCCAGCAGTCTGGGACTCCTATCAGAGACCCAGTACTTC. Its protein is CASSLGLLSETQYF.

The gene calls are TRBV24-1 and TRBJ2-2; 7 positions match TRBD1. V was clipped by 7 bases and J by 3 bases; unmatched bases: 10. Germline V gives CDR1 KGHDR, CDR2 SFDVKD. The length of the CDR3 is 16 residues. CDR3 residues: CATRGTGVKYTGELFF. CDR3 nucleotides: TGTGCCACCAGGGGAACAGGGGTGAAATACACCGGGGAGCTGTTTTTT.

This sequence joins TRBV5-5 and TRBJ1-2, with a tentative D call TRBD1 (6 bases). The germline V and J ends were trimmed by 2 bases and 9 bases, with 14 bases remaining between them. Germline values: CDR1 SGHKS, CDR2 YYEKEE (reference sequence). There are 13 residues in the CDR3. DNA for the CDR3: TGTGCCAGCAGCTTAACAGGGTTTCTTAGCTACACCTTC. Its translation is CASSLTGFLSYTF.

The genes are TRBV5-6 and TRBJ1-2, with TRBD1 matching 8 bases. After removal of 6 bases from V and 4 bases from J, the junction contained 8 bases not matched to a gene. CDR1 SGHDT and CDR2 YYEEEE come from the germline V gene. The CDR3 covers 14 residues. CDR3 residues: CASTRTGPSYGYTF. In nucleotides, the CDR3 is TGTGCCAGCACCAGGACAGGGCCGTCCTATGGCTACACCTTC. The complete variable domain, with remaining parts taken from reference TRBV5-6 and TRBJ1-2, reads DAGVTQSPTHLIKTRGQQVTLRCSPKSGHDTVSWYQQALGQGPQFIFQYYEEEERQRGNFPDRFSGHQFPNYSSELNVNALLLGDSALYLCASTRTGPSYGYTFGSGTRLTVV.

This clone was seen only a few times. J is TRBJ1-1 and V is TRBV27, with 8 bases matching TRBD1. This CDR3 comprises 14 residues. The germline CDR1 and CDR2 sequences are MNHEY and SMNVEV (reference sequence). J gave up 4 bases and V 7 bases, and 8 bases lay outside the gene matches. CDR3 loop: CASKDREPFTEAFF. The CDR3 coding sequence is TGTGCCAGCAAGGACAGGGAACCGTTCACTGAAGCTTTCTTT.

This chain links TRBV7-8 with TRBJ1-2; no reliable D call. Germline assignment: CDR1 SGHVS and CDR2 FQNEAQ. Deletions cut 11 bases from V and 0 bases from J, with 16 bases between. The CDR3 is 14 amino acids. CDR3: CAGGYGETNYGYTF. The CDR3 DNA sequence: TGTGCCGGAGGGTACGGGGAAACTAACTATGGCTACACCTTC.

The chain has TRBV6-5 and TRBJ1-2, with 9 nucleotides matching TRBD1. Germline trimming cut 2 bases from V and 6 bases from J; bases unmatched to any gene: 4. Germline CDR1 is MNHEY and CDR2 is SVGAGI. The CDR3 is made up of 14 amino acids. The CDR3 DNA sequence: TGTGCCAGCAGTTACACTAACAGGGGGCATGGCTACACCTTC. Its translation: CASSYTNRGHGYTF.

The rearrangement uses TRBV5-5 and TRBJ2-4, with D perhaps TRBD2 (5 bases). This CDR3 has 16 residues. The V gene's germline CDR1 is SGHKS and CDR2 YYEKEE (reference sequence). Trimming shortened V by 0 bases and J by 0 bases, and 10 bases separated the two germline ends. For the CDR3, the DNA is TGTGCCAGCAGCTTGGTCCCAGAGGGAGCCAAAAACATTCAGTACTTC. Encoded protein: CASSLVPEGAKNIQYF.

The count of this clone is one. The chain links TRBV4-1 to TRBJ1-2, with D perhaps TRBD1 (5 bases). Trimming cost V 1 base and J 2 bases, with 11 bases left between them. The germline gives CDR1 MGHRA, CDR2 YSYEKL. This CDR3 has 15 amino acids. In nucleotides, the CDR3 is TGCGCCAGCAGCCAAGCCGGGGGGGTGAACTATGGCTACACCTTC. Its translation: CASSQAGGVNYGYTF.

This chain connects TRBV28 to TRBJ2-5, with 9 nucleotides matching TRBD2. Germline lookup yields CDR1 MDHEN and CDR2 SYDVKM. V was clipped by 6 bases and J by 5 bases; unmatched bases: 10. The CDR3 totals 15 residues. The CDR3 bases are TGTGCCAGCAGCGAACTAGCGGGTCAAAGGGAGACCCAGTACTTC. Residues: CASSELAGQRETQYF. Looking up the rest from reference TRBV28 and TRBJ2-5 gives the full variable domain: DVKVTQSSRYLVKRTGEKVFLECVQDMDHENMFWYRQDPGLGLRLIYFSYDVKMKEKGDIPEGYSVSREKKERFSLILESASTNQTSMYLCASSELAGQRETQYFGPGTRLLVL.

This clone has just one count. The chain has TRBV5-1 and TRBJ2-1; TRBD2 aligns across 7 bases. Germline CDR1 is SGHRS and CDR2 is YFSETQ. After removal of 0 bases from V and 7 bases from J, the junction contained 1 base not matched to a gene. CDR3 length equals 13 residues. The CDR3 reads CASSLEAGNEQFF. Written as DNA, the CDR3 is TGCGCCAGCAGCTTGGAAGCGGGAAATGAGCAGTTCTTC.

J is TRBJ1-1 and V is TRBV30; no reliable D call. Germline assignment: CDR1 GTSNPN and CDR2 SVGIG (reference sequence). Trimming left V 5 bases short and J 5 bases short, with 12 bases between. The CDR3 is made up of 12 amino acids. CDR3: CAWDRVLTEAFF. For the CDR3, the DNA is TGTGCCTGGGACCGGGTACTGACTGAAGCTTTCTTT.

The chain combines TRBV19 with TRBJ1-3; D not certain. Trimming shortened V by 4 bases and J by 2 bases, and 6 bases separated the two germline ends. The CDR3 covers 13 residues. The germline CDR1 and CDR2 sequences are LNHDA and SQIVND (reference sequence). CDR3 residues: CASSTLAGNTIYF. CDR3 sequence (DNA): TGTGCCAGTAGTACCCTAGCTGGAAACACCATATATTTT.

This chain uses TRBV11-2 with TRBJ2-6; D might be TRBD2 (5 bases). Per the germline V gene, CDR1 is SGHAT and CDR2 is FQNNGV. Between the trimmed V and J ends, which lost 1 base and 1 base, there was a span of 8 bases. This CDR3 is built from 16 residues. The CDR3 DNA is TGTGCCAGCAGCTTAGCGGGCGGGTCTGGGGCCAACGTCCTGACTTTC. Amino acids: CASSLAGGSGANVLTF.

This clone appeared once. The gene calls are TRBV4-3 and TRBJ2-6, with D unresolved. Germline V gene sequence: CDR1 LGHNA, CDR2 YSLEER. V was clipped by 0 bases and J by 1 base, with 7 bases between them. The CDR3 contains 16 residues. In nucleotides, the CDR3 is TGCGCCAGCAGCCAAGATGTGTCGTCTGGGGCCAACGTCCTGACTTTC. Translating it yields CASSQDVSSGANVLTF.

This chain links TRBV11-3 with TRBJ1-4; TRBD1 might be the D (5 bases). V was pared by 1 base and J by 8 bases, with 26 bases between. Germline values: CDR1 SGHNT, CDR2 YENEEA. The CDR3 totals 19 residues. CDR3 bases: TGTGCCAGCAGCTTAGGAGAATTGTATTCGGGGGTGGGTAAAGAAAAACTGTTTTTT. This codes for CASSLGELYSGVGKEKLFF. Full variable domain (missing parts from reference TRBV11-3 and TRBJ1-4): EAGVVQSPRYKIIEKKQPVAFWCNPISGHNTLYWYLQNLGQGPELLIRYENEEAVDDSQLPKDRFSAERLKGVDSTLKIQPAELGDSAVYLCASSLGELYSGVGKEKLFFGSGTQLSVL.

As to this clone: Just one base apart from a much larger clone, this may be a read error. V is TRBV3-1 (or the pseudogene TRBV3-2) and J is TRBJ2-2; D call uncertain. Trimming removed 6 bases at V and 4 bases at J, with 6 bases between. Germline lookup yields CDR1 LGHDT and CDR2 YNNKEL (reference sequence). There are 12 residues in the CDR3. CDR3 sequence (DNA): TGTGCCAGCAGTCCCCTCACCGGGGAGCTGTTTTTT. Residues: CASSPLTGELFF.

DNA of the CDR3: TGCGCCAGCAGCCATCCAAGCCCCACTAGCGGGGGGATCTACGAGCAGTACTTC. Encoded protein: CASSHPSPTSGGIYEQYF. The chain combines TRBV4-1 with TRBJ2-7; 12 nucleotides line up with TRBD2. CDR3 length: 18 amino acids. J lost 3 bases, V lost 3 bases, and 12 bases had no gene match. Looked up from germline, CDR1 is MGHRA and CDR2 is YSYEKL.

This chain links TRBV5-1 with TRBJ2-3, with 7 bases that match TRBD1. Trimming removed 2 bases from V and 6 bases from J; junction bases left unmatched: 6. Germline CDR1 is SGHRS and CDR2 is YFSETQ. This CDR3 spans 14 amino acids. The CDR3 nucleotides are TGCGCCAGCAGCTTACAGGGGTACGAGGATACGCAGTATTTT. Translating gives CASSLQGYEDTQYF.

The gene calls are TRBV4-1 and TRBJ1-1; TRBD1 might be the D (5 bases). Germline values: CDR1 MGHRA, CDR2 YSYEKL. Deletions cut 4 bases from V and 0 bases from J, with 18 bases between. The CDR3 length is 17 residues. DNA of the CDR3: TGCGCCAGCAGCCCCTCACGGGGGGGGACGGTGAACACTGAAGCTTTCTTT. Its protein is CASSPSRGGTVNTEAFF.

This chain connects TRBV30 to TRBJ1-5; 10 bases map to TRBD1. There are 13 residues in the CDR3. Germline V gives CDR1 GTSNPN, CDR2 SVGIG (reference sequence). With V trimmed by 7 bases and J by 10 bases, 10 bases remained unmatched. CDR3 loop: CAFGTGVWGPQHF. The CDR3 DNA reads TGTGCCTTCGGGACAGGGGTGTGGGGTCCCCAGCATTTT.

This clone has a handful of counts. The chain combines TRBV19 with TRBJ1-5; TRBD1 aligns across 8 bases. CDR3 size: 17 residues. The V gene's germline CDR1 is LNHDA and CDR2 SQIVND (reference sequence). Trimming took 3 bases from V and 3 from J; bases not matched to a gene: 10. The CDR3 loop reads CASSMRSTGEDNQPQHF. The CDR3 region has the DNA TGTGCCAGTAGTATGAGGTCGACAGGGGAGGACAATCAGCCCCAGCATTTT.